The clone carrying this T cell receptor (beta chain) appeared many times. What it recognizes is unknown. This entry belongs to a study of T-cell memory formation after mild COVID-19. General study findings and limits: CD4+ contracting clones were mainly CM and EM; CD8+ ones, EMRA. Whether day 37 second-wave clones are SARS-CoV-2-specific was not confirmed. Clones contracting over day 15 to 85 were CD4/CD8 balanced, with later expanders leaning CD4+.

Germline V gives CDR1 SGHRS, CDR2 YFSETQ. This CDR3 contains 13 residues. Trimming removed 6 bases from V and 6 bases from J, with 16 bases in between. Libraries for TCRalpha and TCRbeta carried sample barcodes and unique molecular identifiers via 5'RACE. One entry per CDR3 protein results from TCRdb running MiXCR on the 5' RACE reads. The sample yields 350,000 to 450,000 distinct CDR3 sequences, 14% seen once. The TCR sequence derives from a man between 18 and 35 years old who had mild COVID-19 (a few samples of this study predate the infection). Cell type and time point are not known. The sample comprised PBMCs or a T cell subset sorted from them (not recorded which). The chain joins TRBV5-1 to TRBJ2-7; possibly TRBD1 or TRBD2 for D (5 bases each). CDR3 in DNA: TGCGCCAGCACCCTTGTATCGGGGCGCGAGCAGTACTTC. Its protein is CASTLVSGREQYF.